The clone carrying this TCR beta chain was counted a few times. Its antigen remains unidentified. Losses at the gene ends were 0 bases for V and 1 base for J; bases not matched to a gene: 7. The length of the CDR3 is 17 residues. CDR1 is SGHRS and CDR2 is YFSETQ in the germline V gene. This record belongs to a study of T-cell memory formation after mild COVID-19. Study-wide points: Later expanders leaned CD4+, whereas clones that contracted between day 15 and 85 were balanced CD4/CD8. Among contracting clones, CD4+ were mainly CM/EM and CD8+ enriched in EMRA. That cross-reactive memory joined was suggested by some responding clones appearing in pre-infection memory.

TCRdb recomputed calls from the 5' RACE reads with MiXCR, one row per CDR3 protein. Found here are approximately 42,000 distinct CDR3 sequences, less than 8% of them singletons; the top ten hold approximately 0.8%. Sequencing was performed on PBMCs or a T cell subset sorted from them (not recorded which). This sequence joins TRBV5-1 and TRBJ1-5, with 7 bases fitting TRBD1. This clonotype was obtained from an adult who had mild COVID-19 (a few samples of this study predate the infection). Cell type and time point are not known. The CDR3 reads CASSLAPPGQSNQPQHF. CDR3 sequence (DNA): TGCGCCAGCAGCTTGGCCCCACCGGGACAGAGCAATCAGCCCCAGCATTTT.